Below are 20 T cell receptor beta chains sequenced from a single sample in a study of shared clonotypes between healthy human individuals. The table came from immunoSEQ multiplex PCR; TCRdb's copy has only in-frame clones and leaves some out. The top ten hold 24% of the sample, which has about 820,000 clones, nearly 95% seen once. The naive CD8 fraction comprised CD45RO-negative cells positively selected for CCR7 and excluded terminally differentiated effector memory CD45RA+ cells. The sample consisted of naive CD8+ T cells sorted from blood. All receptors derive from a man aged 25-45 years in good health.

The chain employs TRBV7-2 and TRBJ1-1; 9 bases agree with TRBD1. V lost 5 bases to trimming and J lost 0 bases; unmatched junction nucleotides: 7. Germline values: CDR1 SGHTA, CDR2 FQGNSA. The CDR3 runs to 16 residues. The CDR3 loop reads CASSRWTGVLNTEAFF. CDR3 bases: TGTGCCAGCAGCCGCTGGACAGGGGTCTTGAACACTGAAGCTTTCTTT.

In DNA form, the CDR3 reads TGTGCCAGCAGTCCCCGGCTTACCCCCGGGGAGCTGTTTTTT. Amino acids: CASSPRLTPGELFF. The V call is TRBV28, the J call TRBJ2-2; unclear D gene. V was trimmed by 5 bases and J by 6 bases, leaving 13 bases between them. The length of the CDR3 is 14 residues. In germline, CDR1 is MDHEN, CDR2 SYDVKM. The whole variable domain, remainder taken from reference TRBV28 and TRBJ2-2, is DVKVTQSSRYLVKRTGEKVFLECVQDMDHENMFWYRQDPGLGLRLIYFSYDVKMKEKGDIPEGYSVSREKKERFSLILESASTNQTSMYLCASSPRLTPGELFFGEGSRLTVL.

DNA for the CDR3: TGTGCCAGCAGCCAACTTACAGGGGGCGAGAGCGACTACGAGCAGTACTTC. This codes for CASSQLTGGESDYEQYF. The chain links TRBV14 to TRBJ2-7; 9 nucleotides line up with TRBD1. CDR3 size: 17 residues. J gave up 3 bases and V 2 bases, and 11 bases lay outside the gene matches. Germline V CDR1 and CDR2: SGHDN, FVKESK.

This chain connects TRBV19 to TRBJ2-7; D remains unclear. Trimming removed 4 bases from V and 2 bases from J, with 9 bases in between. This CDR3 has 13 amino acids. CDR1 LNHDA and CDR2 SQIVND come from the germline V gene (reference sequence). CDR3 residues: CASSTATTYEQYF. The CDR3, as DNA: TGTGCCAGTAGTACAGCAACCACCTACGAGCAGTACTTC. Full variable domain (outside the CDR3, taken from reference TRBV19 and TRBJ2-7): DGGITQSPKYLFRKEGQNVTLSCEQNLNHDAMYWYRQDPGQGLRLIYYSQIVNDFQKGDIAEGYSVSREKKESFPLTVTSAQKNPTAFYLCASSTATTYEQYFGPGTRLTVT.

The chain uses TRBV9 and TRBJ1-5; possible D gene TRBD1, 5 bases. V shed 3 bases and J shed 3 bases, with 13 bases lying between them. CDR1 is SGDLS, CDR2 YYNGEE, per germline. This CDR3 has 15 residues. The CDR3 sequence is CASSAVDSLNQPQHF. CDR3 coding DNA: TGTGCCAGCAGCGCTGTTGACAGCCTCAATCAGCCCCAGCATTTT.

This clone was seen only once. This CDR3 is also generated by other DNA sequences in the sample. The chain joins TRBV6-5 to TRBJ2-1; D unclear. With 0 bases removed from V and 5 bases from J, the gap between germline ends came to 2 bases. The CDR3 runs to 12 residues. CDR1 is MNHEY and CDR2 is SVGAGI in the germline V gene. The CDR3 spells CASSYSNNEQFF. The CDR3 DNA reads as TGTGCCAGCAGTTACTCAAACAATGAGCAGTTCTTC.

About this clone itself: The sample contains more than one DNA sequence encoding this CDR3. The chain has TRBV27 and TRBJ2-1; D is unresolved. Germline assignment: CDR1 MNHEY and CDR2 SMNVEV (reference sequence). This CDR3 comprises 14 residues. Deletions cut 1 base from V and 6 bases from J, with 10 bases between. The CDR3 sequence is CASSLLGSSNEQFF. CDR3 in DNA: TGTGCCAGCAGTTTATTAGGCAGCAGCAATGAGCAGTTCTTC.

This clone has a handful of counts. This chain links TRBV25-1 with TRBJ1-1, with 8 nucleotides matching TRBD1. Trimming removed 9 bases from V and 0 bases from J; junction bases left unmatched: 3. CDR1 is MGHDK and CDR2 is SYGVNS in the germline V gene. This CDR3 is built from 13 residues. Here the CDR3 DNA reads TGTGCCAGAGGGACAGGTTTGAACACTGAAGCTTTCTTT. This sequence encodes CARGTGLNTEAFF.

This chain links TRBV6-6 with TRBJ2-7, with TRBD2 matching 11 bases. Germline-derived CDR1 and CDR2 are MNHNY and SVGAGI (reference sequence). With V trimmed by 5 bases and J by 2 bases, 5 bases remained unmatched. This CDR3 region has 15 residues. DNA for the CDR3: TGTGCCAGCAGTCCTAATAGCGGGAGGGCCTACGAGCAGTACTTC. Protein sequence: CASSPNSGRAYEQYF.

This chain connects TRBV7-8 to TRBJ2-5, with D perhaps matching TRBD1 (6 bases). This CDR3 contains 11 residues. The germline gives CDR1 SGHVS, CDR2 FQNEAQ. The V gene lost 6 bases and the J gene lost 14 bases, with 16 bases spanning the gap. CDR3 residues: CASSSGTRVYF. In nucleotides, the CDR3 is TGTGCCAGCAGTTCCGGGACACGTGTTTACTTC.

V is TRBV2 and J is TRBJ2-7; D remains unclear. Trimming left V 9 bases short and J 7 bases short, with 10 bases between. This CDR3 is built from 10 residues. CDR1 and CDR2 (germline): SNHLY, FYNNEI. The CDR3 protein is CASSPREQYF. In nucleotides, the CDR3 is TGTGCCAGTTCTCCTCGGGAGCAGTACTTC.

This chain connects TRBV27 to TRBJ2-2; D is perhaps TRBD1 or TRBD2 (5 bases each). Germline loops: CDR1 MNHEY, CDR2 SMNVEV (reference sequence). The CDR3 spans 16 residues. The V end was cut by 8 bases, the J end by 0 bases, with 16 bases between. Here the CDR3 DNA reads TGTGCCAGCCAACACCGGGACGCCGCGAACACCGGGGAGCTGTTTTTT. This gives the protein CASQHRDAANTGELFF.

The chain recombines TRBV27 with TRBJ2-1; D might be TRBD2 (5 bases). V lost 3 bases to trimming and J lost 7 bases, with 13 bases between them. The CDR3 loop spans 14 amino acids. Per the germline V gene, CDR1 is MNHEY and CDR2 is SMNVEV (reference sequence). For the CDR3, the DNA is TGTGCCAGCAGTTTCGAGGGCTATGGGAATGAGCAGTTCTTC. Its translation: CASSFEGYGNEQFF.

This clone was detected only once. The genes are TRBV6-5 and TRBJ2-1; D not certain. The CDR3 runs 12 residues. Germline CDR1 MNHEY, CDR2 SVGAGI. The V and J ends lost 6 bases and 6 bases respectively, with 9 bases between them. The chain's CDR3 is CASSQKGNEQFF. The CDR3 DNA follows: TGTGCCAGCAGCCAAAAGGGCAATGAGCAGTTCTTC.

CDR3 sequence: CASSPGGVTYEQYF. The DNA for the CDR3 is TGTGCCAGCTCTCCAGGCGGGGTAACGTACGAGCAGTACTTC. The chain links TRBV27 to TRBJ2-7; a possible D gene is TRBD2 (6 bases). Germline V CDR1 and CDR2: MNHEY, SMNVEV (reference sequence). V was cut by 8 bases and J by 4 bases, with 18 bases left in between. This CDR3 is built from 14 residues.

The V gene is TRBV5-6, the J gene TRBJ2-1, with 12 bases aligning to TRBD2. CDR1 is SGHDT, CDR2 YYEEEE, per germline. The CDR3 contains 16 residues. J was trimmed by 7 bases and V by 1 base; bases with no gene match: 6. The CDR3 spells CASSLPATSGRNEQFF. DNA of the CDR3: TGTGCCAGCAGCTTGCCTGCGACTAGCGGGAGAAATGAGCAGTTCTTC.

Turning to this clone: Other DNA sequences in this sample translate to the same CDR3. The chain is built from TRBV7-9 and TRBJ2-7; 7 bases are shared with TRBD1. V shed 4 bases, J shed 1 base, and the junction held 1 base outside the gene matches. CDR3 length: 13 residues. Germline CDR1 and CDR2: SEHNR and FQNEAQ (reference sequence). The CDR3 loop reads CASSYRGSYEQYF. CDR3 sequence (DNA): TGTGCCAGCAGCTACAGGGGATCCTACGAGCAGTACTTC.

V usage is TRBV27 and J usage is TRBJ2-7, with 10 nucleotides matching TRBD2. The CDR3 is made up of 15 amino acids. The germline gives CDR1 MNHEY, CDR2 SMNVEV (reference sequence). V shed 4 bases, J shed 0 bases, and the junction held 3 bases outside the gene matches. The CDR3 nucleotides are TGTGCCAGCAGTTGGGCTAGCGGGAGCTCCTACGAGCAGTACTTC. This codes for CASSWASGSSYEQYF.

The rearrangement joins TRBV19 to TRBJ2-5; D perhaps matches TRBD2 (5 bases). The V and J ends lost 3 bases and 2 bases respectively, with 16 bases between them. Germline values: CDR1 LNHDA, CDR2 SQIVND (reference sequence). The CDR3 extends over 16 amino acids. CDR3: CASSIGRLTIQETQYF. The CDR3 region has the DNA TGTGCCAGTAGTATCGGTCGGCTGACTATACAAGAGACCCAGTACTTC.

The chain has TRBV11-2 and TRBJ2-7; 10 nucleotides match TRBD2. The CDR3 sequence is 15 residues long. Germline trimming cut 1 base from V and 3 bases from J; bases unmatched to any gene: 3. Germline lookup yields CDR1 SGHAT and CDR2 FQNNGV. CDR3 in DNA: TGTGCCAGCAGCTTAGCTCCTAGCGGGAGCTACGAGCAGTACTTC. This translates into CASSLAPSGSYEQYF.